The 20 T cell receptor beta chains in this list originate from one sample, sequenced in a study of cytomegalovirus exposure and HLA in healthy donors. A multiplex PCR was run with 60 Vbeta primers and 13 Jbeta primers. Repertoires were generated with immunoSEQ multiplex PCR, while TCRdb's copy carries only in-frame clones and drops some. The sample gives approximately 180,000 clones, approximately 86% of which show up once; 1.5% to 2% is in the top ten. What was sequenced was PBMCs. The receptors originated from a woman between 18 and 29 years old in good health and CMV-seronegative.

This rearrangement joins TRBV4-2 to TRBJ1-2, with 8 bases fitting TRBD1. The germline V gene has CDR1 LGHNA and CDR2 YNFKEQ. CDR3 length: 17 residues. The V segment lost 0 bases and the J segment 0 bases; nucleotides outside the gene matches: 6. The CDR3 here is CASSQDRAGGANYGYTF. CDR3 in DNA: TGTGCCAGCAGCCAAGATAGGGCAGGGGGCGCTAACTATGGCTACACCTTC.

The chain carries TRBV7-2 and TRBJ1-1; a possible D gene is TRBD1 (6 bases). Germline CDR1 and CDR2: SGHTA and FQGNSA. V lost 5 bases, J lost 1 base, and 14 bases lay in between. CDR3 length: 15 residues. The CDR3 loop is CASSPRQVKNTEAFF. The DNA of the CDR3 is TGTGCCAGCAGCCCAAGACAGGTTAAGAACACTGAAGCTTTCTTT.

J is TRBJ2-3 and V is TRBV7-6; weak D call: TRBD2 (7 bases). Germline CDR1 SGHVS, CDR2 FNYEAQ. The CDR3 contains 17 residues. With 2 bases removed from V and 6 bases from J, the gap between germline ends came to 21 bases. CDR3 residues: CASSLSGGGTLWDTQYF. The CDR3 DNA follows: TGTGCCAGCAGCTTATCGGGGGGCGGGACCCTGTGGGATACGCAGTATTTT.

The chain has TRBV30 and TRBJ2-1; D remains ambiguous. V was clipped by 2 bases and J by 0 bases, with 17 bases between them. The CDR3 runs 17 residues. Germline V lookup: CDR1 GTSNPN, CDR2 SVGIG (reference sequence). The CDR3 bases are TGTGCCTGGAGTATCCATCCCATAGTCGACTCCTACAATGAGCAGTTCTTC. Protein sequence: CAWSIHPIVDSYNEQFF.

The chain links TRBV4-1 to TRBJ1-5; TRBD1 aligns across 8 bases. Looked up from germline, CDR1 is MGHRA and CDR2 is YSYEKL. The CDR3 extends over 15 amino acids. V shed 4 bases and J 7 bases; nucleotides not matched to a gene: 9. The CDR3 coding sequence is TGCGCCAGCAGCCCCCCGGACAGGGTCGGCCAGCCCCAGCATTTT. Translating it yields CASSPPDRVGQPQHF.

The chain recombines TRBV11-2 with TRBJ1-1; TRBD1 matches 9 bases. The CDR3 contains 18 residues. V gave up 5 bases and J gave up 3 bases; unmatched junction bases: 16. Per germline, CDR1 SGHAT and CDR2 FQNNGV. CDR3 loop: CASSAGTGFFGRDTEAFF. As DNA, the CDR3 is TGTGCCAGCAGCGCTGGGACAGGGTTCTTCGGTCGGGACACTGAAGCTTTCTTT.

The V call is TRBV5-4, the J call TRBJ2-7; 12 bases align to TRBD2. The germline V gene has CDR1 SGHNT and CDR2 YYREEE (reference sequence). V was pared by 3 bases and J by 2 bases, with 3 bases of the junction left unmatched. The CDR3 spans 15 residues. CDR3 in amino acids: CASSSSSGGAYEQYF. CDR3 nucleotides: TGTGCCAGCAGCTCGTCTAGCGGGGGGGCCTACGAGCAGTACTTC.

The chain carries TRBV5-1 and TRBJ2-1; 8 nucleotides match TRBD1. Germline trimming cut 4 bases from V and 9 bases from J; bases unmatched to any gene: 6. Germline lookup yields CDR1 SGHRS and CDR2 YFSETQ. The CDR3 loop spans 13 amino acids. The DNA of the CDR3 is TGCGCCAGCAGCGACAGGGGCAGGAGTGAGCAGTTCTTC. Translating gives CASSDRGRSEQFF.

V and J are TRBV7-2 and TRBJ2-5, with D possibly being TRBD1 or TRBD2 (5 bases each). The end of the DNA aligns better with TRBJ2-7, so the J call may be wrong. Germline V gene sequence: CDR1 SGHTA, CDR2 FQGNSA. The CDR3 length is 15 residues. CDR3 loop: CASSYYPGGSYEQYF. CDR3 DNA sequence: TGTGCCAGCAGTTACTACCCTGGGGGCTCCTACGAGCAGTACTTC.

CDR3 nucleotides: TGTGCCAGCAGCTTACTGAGCTATGGCTACACCTTC. Translated, it gives CASSLLSYGYTF. The V gene is TRBV7-9, the J gene TRBJ1-2, with D uncertain. This CDR3 contains 12 residues. V was shortened by 2 bases and J by 4 bases, with 5 bases between the two germline ends. Germline assignment: CDR1 SEHNR and CDR2 FQNEAQ (reference sequence).

The CDR3 nucleotides are TGTGCCAGCAGTTTCAGGACCGGGAGAGTCTACGAGCAGTACTTC. It yields the protein CASSFRTGRVYEQYF. The rearrangement uses TRBV27 and TRBJ2-7, with TRBD2 as a possible D gene (6 bases). CDR1 and CDR2 from the germline V gene are MNHEY and SMNVEV (reference sequence). The CDR3 consists of 15 residues. Trimming pared 3 bases from V and 3 bases from J, leaving 15 bases between.

The chain recombines TRBV19 with TRBJ1-5; a weak D match, TRBD1 (5 bases). Germline V CDR1 and CDR2: LNHDA, SQIVND (reference sequence). Trimming stripped 8 bases from V and 2 bases from J, with 13 bases between. The CDR3 is 14 amino acids. For the CDR3, the DNA is TGTGCCAGTGGGGACTTACGGGGCAATCAGCCCCAGCATTTT. Amino acids: CASGDLRGNQPQHF.

The chain has TRBV6-4 and TRBJ1-1; 9 nucleotides match TRBD1. This CDR3 has 14 residues. J was trimmed by 1 base and V by 6 bases; bases with no gene match: 3. Germline values: CDR1 MRHNA, CDR2 SNTAGT. In DNA form, the CDR3 reads TGTGCCAGCAGCCCACAGGGGGCGAACACTGAAGCTTTCTTT. Its protein is CASSPQGANTEAFF.

The rearrangement uses TRBV6-5 and TRBJ1-1; D is undetermined. Germline V CDR1 and CDR2: MNHEY, SVGAGI. The CDR3 spans 12 residues. The V gene lost 6 bases and the J gene lost 3 bases, with 8 bases spanning the gap. Here the CDR3 DNA reads TGTGCCAGCAGGGCCAGGTACACTGAAGCTTTCTTT. Its translation is CASRARYTEAFF.

V usage is TRBV28 and J usage is TRBJ1-1; D gene uncertain. The CDR3 length is 13 residues. With 6 bases removed from V and 0 bases from J, the gap between germline ends came to 8 bases. CDR1 and CDR2 (germline): MDHEN, SYDVKM. In DNA form, the CDR3 reads TGTGCCAGCAGGCAGGTAATGAACACTGAAGCTTTCTTT. As protein: CASRQVMNTEAFF. Using reference TRBV28 and TRBJ1-1 for the parts outside the CDR3, the full variable domain is DVKVTQSSRYLVKRTGEKVFLECVQDMDHENMFWYRQDPGLGLRLIYFSYDVKMKEKGDIPEGYSVSREKKERFSLILESASTNQTSMYLCASRQVMNTEAFFGQGTRLTVV.

The chain joins TRBV7-9 to TRBJ1-6; maybe TRBD1 (6 bases). The germline CDR1 and CDR2 sequences are SEHNR and FQNEAQ (reference sequence). This CDR3 is 17 amino acids long. The V and J ends lost 2 bases and 3 bases respectively, with 14 bases between them. The CDR3 reads CASSLSPDRVYNSPLHF. The DNA of the CDR3 is TGTGCCAGCAGCTTATCCCCGGACAGAGTCTATAATTCACCCCTCCACTTT.

The V gene is TRBV6-1, the J gene TRBJ2-3, with D perhaps TRBD1 (6 bases). The J call may not be correct, given that the DNA end is closer to TRBJ1-5. Germline CDR1 and CDR2: MNHNS and SASEGT. The CDR3 is 15 residues long. DNA for the CDR3: TGTGCCAGCAGGGGTTCTAGCGGGGGGCCAGATACGCAGCATTTT. Its translation is CASRGSSGGPDTQHF.

The chain combines TRBV7-2 with TRBJ2-7; D possibly corresponds to TRBD1 (6 bases). The CDR3 has 13 amino acids. Germline CDR1 SGHTA, CDR2 FQGNSA. With 4 bases removed from V and 0 bases from J, the gap between germline ends came to 7 bases. The CDR3 loop is CASSSDSSYEQYF. The CDR3, as DNA: TGTGCCAGCAGCTCGGACAGCTCCTACGAGCAGTACTTC.

The CDR3 loop is CASSQTGTGRIGTEAFF. DNA for the CDR3: TGCGCCAGCAGCCAAACCGGGACAGGGCGGATTGGCACTGAAGCTTTCTTT. The chain is built from TRBV4-1 and TRBJ1-1; 9 nucleotides align to TRBD1. V gave up 2 bases and J gave up 4 bases; unmatched junction bases: 11. The V gene's germline CDR1 is MGHRA and CDR2 YSYEKL. This CDR3 spans 17 amino acids.

The chain couples TRBV5-1 to TRBJ2-5; the D gene is possibly TRBD2 (6 bases). The CDR3 runs to 13 residues. Germline V gives CDR1 SGHRS, CDR2 YFSETQ. V was trimmed by 2 bases and J by 4 bases, leaving 9 bases between them. In DNA form, the CDR3 reads TGCGCCAGCAGCTTTTTGGGAGGAGAGACCCAGTACTTC. Its protein is CASSFLGGETQYF.